This is a list of T cell receptor beta chains from one sample in a study of PD-L1 blockade in urothelial cancer. Method: immunoSEQ multiplex PCR; TCRdb's copy keeps in-frame clones and lacks some. The sample consists of 70,000 to 75,000 clones, under 90% of them appearing once. Sequencing was performed on PBMCs, taken around atezolizumab (anti-PD-L1) treatment. These receptors were collected from a man aged 70-80 years with urothelial cancer. Both conserved end residues are trimmed from each CDR3.

V gene,CDR3 length,J gene,CDR3 protein
TRBV9,16,TRBJ2-3,ASSVAGLAGSSTDTQY
TRBV5-1,15,TRBJ1-5,ASSGLKQASCNQPQH
TRBV5-4,13,TRBJ2-1,ASSQGLAGDNEQF
TRBV2,14,TRBJ2-3,ASSHPLAGGWDTQY
TRBV6-5,12,TRBJ2-4,ASSLSSGKNIQY
TRBV28,12,TRBJ2-7,ASRPLRISGEQY
TRBV4-2,12,TRBJ1-3,ASSPTENGNTIY
TRBV15,17,TRBJ2-3,ATSSARGGGGGTPDTQY
TRBV27,12,TRBJ2-1,ASRLAGIYNEQF
TRBV10-2,14,TRBJ1-2,ASSESGYRVQDGYT
TRBV6-4,14,TRBJ2-2,ASSDSFHGGTGELF
TRBV2,11,TRBJ2-7,ASSGGIPYEQY
TRBV9,11,TRBJ2-2,ASGLRSTGELF
TRBV18,11,TRBJ1-1,ASSPERNTEAF
TRBV18,12,TRBJ1-4,ASSPGGGNEKLF
TRBV11-2,13,TRBJ2-7,ASSSPSDSSYEQY
TRBV9,11,TRBJ1-3,ASSGSGANTIY
TRBV5-1,14,TRBJ2-7,ASSPRTGGPPYEQY
TRBV9,13,TRBJ2-1,ASSVVSSGTPEQF
TRBV9,15,TRBJ2-3,ASSVSLGSGRTDTQY
TRBV30,12,TRBJ2-5,AWSAGGGFETQY
TRBV19,13,TRBJ2-7,ASSIAQGATYEQY
TRBV28,13,TRBJ2-7,ASSFIGGRGYEQY
TRBV2,13,TRBJ2-2,ASSAWGGGTGELF